One T cell receptor (beta chain) is described in this entry. Antigen unknown. The assay was immunoSEQ multiplex PCR, and TCRdb's table has in-frame clones only and misses some. The table lists about 71,000 clones, roughly 88% of them singletons. The entry originates in a study of graft-versus-host responses after intestinal transplantation. Whole-study results and caveats: GvH clones detected in recipient marrow included some appearing first in ileum or blood. High graft-versus-host to host-versus-graft clonal ratios were found in allografts of patients who had graft-donor T cell macrochimerism.

Germline CDR1 reads MNHEY; CDR2 reads SMNVEV (reference sequence). The germline V and J ends were trimmed by 3 bases and 10 bases, with 10 bases remaining between them. The CDR3 consists of 12 residues. The chain couples TRBV27 to TRBJ2-1, with D possibly matching TRBD2 (6 bases). This specimen consisted of unstimulated CD8+ T cells sorted from spleen or lymph node cells, obtained before intestinal transplant. This TCR came from a human donor who received an intestinal transplant. The CDR3 nucleotides are TGTGCCAGCAGTTTCGCTGGGGGGGAGCAGTTCTTC. Protein: CASSFAGGEQFF.